The rows below give T cell receptor beta chains drawn from one sample of a study of T cell repertoires in cytomegalovirus infection. TCRdb re-analysed the reads in MiXCR, keeping a single row per CDR3 protein. The sample lists about 300,000 distinct CDR3 sequences, approximately 8.9% occurring once. Sequencing used PBMCs. These receptors came from a human donor in good health (CMV status not recorded). Some clones in this sample may be carry-over from other donors' samples. Each CDR3 is given with its conserved first and last residue. The order of the fields is D gene, J gene, CDR3 length, V gene, clone size, CDR3 DNA, CDR3 protein. D genes are given only for firm matches. Not every row has a clone size; where given, it reads once, few, many or a size class.

D: NA; J: TRBJ2-1; length: 18; V: TRBV4-2; size: many; DNA: TGTGCCAGCAGCCAAGATGGGAAATGGGGGAACTCCTACAATGAGCAGTTCTTC; CDR3: CASSQDGKWGNSYNEQFF
D: TRBD1; J: TRBJ2-1; length: 12; V: TRBV19; size: many; DNA: TGTGGTTGTGGGGACAGGTACAATGAGCAGTTCTTC; CDR3: CGCGDRYNEQFF
D: NA; J: TRBJ2-1; length: 15; V: TRBV20-1; size: many; DNA: TGCAGTGCTAGAGCCGGCGGGATTTCTTTCAATGAGCAGTTCTTC; CDR3: CSARAGGISFNEQFF
D: NA; J: TRBJ2-7; length: 20; V: TRBV6-6; size: many; DNA: TGTGCCAGCAGTTCCTTCCTTCAGGGGTCTGGCGTGAACCCTTCCTACGAGCAGTACTTC; CDR3: CASSSFLQGSGVNPSYEQYF
D: TRBD1; J: TRBJ2-3; length: 15; V: TRBV6-2/TRBV6-3; size: many; DNA: TGTGCCAGCAGTGGACAGGTCGGCGGCACAGATACGCAGTATTTT; CDR3: CASSGQVGGTDTQYF
D: NA; J: TRBJ1-2; length: 16; V: TRBV19; size: few; DNA: TGTGCCAGTACTCGCACTCACGAGGGTTTCAACTATGGCTACACCTTC; CDR3: CASTRTHEGFNYGYTF
D: NA; J: TRBJ1-1; length: 14; V: TRBV29-1; size: few; DNA: TGCAGCGTCCACACGGGGGTCATGAACACTGAAGCTTTCTTT; CDR3: CSVHTGVMNTEAFF
D: NA; J: TRBJ2-1; length: 17; V: TRBV29-1; size: NA; DNA: TGCAGCGTTGAACCTGGTGCATTGGACAGCTCCTACAATGAGCAGTTCTTC; CDR3: CSVEPGALDSSYNEQFF
D: NA; J: TRBJ2-5; length: 14; V: TRBV6-6; size: many; DNA: TGTGCCAGCAGTTACCTGACAGAAAAAGAGACCCAGTACTTC; CDR3: CASSYLTEKETQYF
D: TRBD1; J: TRBJ1-5; length: 15; V: TRBV24-1; size: many; DNA: TGTGCCACCAGTGAAGGGACAGTCCTCAATCAGCCCCAGCATTTT; CDR3: CATSEGTVLNQPQHF
D: TRBD1; J: TRBJ2-1; length: 15; V: TRBV29-1; size: many; DNA: TGCAGCGGGACAGGGGACATAACGCGCTACAATGAGCAGTTCTTC; CDR3: CSGTGDITRYNEQFF
D: TRBD1; J: TRBJ2-2; length: 13; V: TRBV29-1; size: many; DNA: TGCAGCGCCTCCGGGACAGGAACCGGGGAGCTGTTTTTT; CDR3: CSASGTGTGELFF
D: NA; J: TRBJ2-7; length: 16; V: TRBV20-1; size: NA; DNA: TGCAGTGCTAGAGATCTGGGGCAGGGGCGATCCTACGAGCAGTACTTC; CDR3: CSARDLGQGRSYEQYF
D: NA; J: TRBJ2-2; length: 15; V: TRBV27; size: few; DNA: TGTGCCAGCAGTCCCAGGGCCCTGAACACCGGGGAGCTGTTTTTT; CDR3: CASSPRALNTGELFF
D: TRBD1; J: TRBJ1-1; length: 19; V: TRBV28; size: many; DNA: TGTGCCAGCAGTTTGGGCGGATGGGGTGGACAGGGGTCGAGGACTGAAGCTTTCTTT; CDR3: CASSLGGWGGQGSRTEAFF
D: NA; J: TRBJ2-3; length: 14; V: TRBV7-8; size: many; DNA: TGTGCCAGCACCTCCCGCCGCCCGAAGGATACGCAGTATTTT; CDR3: CASTSRRPKDTQYF
D: NA; J: TRBJ2-1; length: 13; V: TRBV7-2; size: many; DNA: TGTGCCAGCAGCGTTGCTGAGGGCTATGAGCAGTTCTTC; CDR3: CASSVAEGYEQFF
D: NA; J: TRBJ2-6; length: 16; V: TRBV28; size: many; DNA: TGTGCCAGCAGTCTCGGCGGGGCGTATGGGGCCAACGTCCTGACTTTC; CDR3: CASSLGGAYGANVLTF
D: TRBD1; J: TRBJ2-7; length: 17; V: TRBV2; size: few; DNA: TGTGCCAGCAGTGGGAACAGGGGGGAAACATGGGTCCACGAGCAGTACTTC; CDR3: CASSGNRGETWVHEQYF
D: NA; J: TRBJ1-1; length: 12; V: TRBV20-1; size: NA; DNA: TGCAGTGCTAGTTCGGTGAACACTGAAGCTTTCTTT; CDR3: CSASSVNTEAFF
D: NA; J: TRBJ2-1; length: 13; V: TRBV5-1; size: many; DNA: TGCGCCAGCAGCCGGACTTTTTACAATGAGCAGTTCTTC; CDR3: CASSRTFYNEQFF
D: NA; J: TRBJ1-2; length: 11; V: TRBV3-1; size: NA; DNA: TGTGCCAGCAGCCAGCAGGGCGGCTACACCTTC; CDR3: CASSQQGGYTF
D: NA; J: TRBJ2-1; length: 16; V: TRBV6-1; size: few; DNA: TGTGCCAGCAGTGAAGCGCTTCTAGCGCCATACAATGAGCAGTTCTTC; CDR3: CASSEALLAPYNEQFF
D: NA; J: TRBJ2-3; length: 13; V: TRBV20-1; size: many; DNA: TGCAGTGCCGGAAGAGGGACCGCATATACGCAGTATTTT; CDR3: CSAGRGTAYTQYF
D: NA; J: TRBJ1-1; length: 15; V: TRBV28; size: many; DNA: TGTGCCAGCAGTTTATCAGGAGGGGGGGGCACTGAAGCTTTCTTT; CDR3: CASSLSGGGGTEAFF
D: NA; J: TRBJ2-7; length: 13; V: TRBV6-5; size: many; DNA: TGTGCCAGCAGTTACCGGAGAGGGTACGAGCAGTACTTC; CDR3: CASSYRRGYEQYF
D: TRBD1; J: TRBJ2-7; length: 12; V: TRBV29-1; size: many; DNA: TGCAGCGGGCAGACAGGGTCCTACGAGCAGTACTTC; CDR3: CSGQTGSYEQYF
D: NA; J: TRBJ2-1; length: 13; V: TRBV5-6; size: many; DNA: TGTGCCAGCAGCTTGGACCGAAGGAATGAGCAGTTCTTC; CDR3: CASSLDRRNEQFF
D: TRBD2; J: TRBJ2-4; length: 15; V: TRBV14; size: NA; DNA: TGTGCCAGCAGCCCCCGGGGTAGCGGGCGGGAGATTCAGTACTTC; CDR3: CASSPRGSGREIQYF
D: NA; J: TRBJ2-2; length: 14; V: TRBV2; size: many; DNA: TGTGCCAGCGCGAGACAGCCATTAACCGGGGAGCTGTTTTTT; CDR3: CASARQPLTGELFF
D: TRBD2; J: TRBJ2-1; length: 14; V: TRBV6-1; size: NA; DNA: TGTGCCAGCAGATGGTCGGGGGGGCCGAATGAGCAGTTCTTC; CDR3: CASRWSGGPNEQFF
D: TRBD1; J: TRBJ2-2; length: 15; V: TRBV5-4; size: many; DNA: TGTGCCAGCAGCCCGGGACAGGGCAAGTCCGGGGAGCTGTTTTTT; CDR3: CASSPGQGKSGELFF
D: TRBD2; J: TRBJ2-7; length: 15; V: TRBV7-2; size: many; DNA: TGTGCCAGCAGCTCGAGCGGGGGATCCTCCTACGAGCAGTACTTC; CDR3: CASSSSGGSSYEQYF
D: TRBD1; J: TRBJ1-2; length: 17; V: TRBV28; size: many; DNA: TGTGCCAGCAGCACGGGACAGGGGACGAAAAGTGTCTATGGCTACACCTTC; CDR3: CASSTGQGTKSVYGYTF